The entry below describes one T cell receptor beta chain. Its cognate antigen is unknown. Time point: newly diagnosed GD, antithyroid drugs for less than 3 months. Extracted RNA from PBMCs served as the source of the TCR library. Criteria from the American Thyroid Association guidelines were applied to diagnose Graves' disease. CDR3-region Arm-PCR and iRepertoire HTBI primers produced the TCR beta libraries. In the original workflow: In the combined samples, under 80 TRBV and some 15 TRBJ segments were identified. TCRdb fed the multiplex PCR reads into MiXCR, producing one record per CDR3 protein. The V and J calls were not made by the authors but by TCRdb's processing. The sample consists of some 230,000 distinct CDR3 sequences, 15% to 20% of them appearing once. The length of the CDR3 is 13 residues. V was pared by 2 bases and J by 3 bases, with 8 bases between. The data stem from a study of regulatory T cells in long-lasting Graves disease. Study-level findings and limits: Lower TCR diversity was seen in persistent Graves' patients than in newly diagnosed ones. Blood alone, not thyroid tissue, was studied.

Material: peripheral blood mononuclear cells (PBMCs), obtained at new diagnosis, from a patient treated with antithyroid drugs. The rearrangement links TRBV12-3 or TRBV12-4 to TRBJ2-7; D call uncertain. This sequence was found in a female donor with Graves disease. The CDR3 protein is CASSLKPFYEQYF. CDR3 sequence (DNA): TGTGCCAGCAGTTTAAAGCCTTTCTACGAGCAGTACTTC.